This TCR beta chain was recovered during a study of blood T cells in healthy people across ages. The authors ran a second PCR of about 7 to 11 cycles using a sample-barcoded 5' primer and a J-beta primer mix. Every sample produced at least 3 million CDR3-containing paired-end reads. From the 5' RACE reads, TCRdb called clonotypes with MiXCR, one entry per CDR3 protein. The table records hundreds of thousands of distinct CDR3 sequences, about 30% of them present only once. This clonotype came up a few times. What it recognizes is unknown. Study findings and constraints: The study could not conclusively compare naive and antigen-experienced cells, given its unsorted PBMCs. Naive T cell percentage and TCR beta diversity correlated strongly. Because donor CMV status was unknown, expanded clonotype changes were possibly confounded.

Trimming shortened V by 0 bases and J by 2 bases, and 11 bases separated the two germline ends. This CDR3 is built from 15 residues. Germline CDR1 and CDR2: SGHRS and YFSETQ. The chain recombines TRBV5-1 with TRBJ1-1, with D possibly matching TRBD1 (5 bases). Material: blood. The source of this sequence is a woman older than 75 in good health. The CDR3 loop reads CASSLVGGINTEAFF. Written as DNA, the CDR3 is TGCGCCAGCAGCTTGGTGGGGGGGATAAACACTGAAGCTTTCTTT.